This is a list of T cell receptor beta chains from one sample in a study of cytomegalovirus exposure and HLA in healthy donors. Sequencing was performed with immunoSEQ multiplex PCR; in TCRdb, only in-frame clones are kept and a portion is missing. Of under 90,000 clones in the sample, roughly 75% were seen once. The specimen sequenced was PBMCs. Receptors were obtained from a man aged 35-49 years in good health and CMV-seronegative. The CDR3 runs from the conserved cysteine through the conserved F or W. The D gene is left open where the match is weak. Clone size, where shown, is once, few, many, or a class for clones that have expanded.

size | D | J | V | DNA | CDR3
. | . | TRBJ2-5 | TRBV25-1 | TGTGCCAGCAGTCAAGGGGGGGCCCCGGGGGAGACCCAGTACTTC | CASSQGGAPGETQYF
. | . | TRBJ1-4 | TRBV9 | TGTGCCAGCAGCGCCGGCGGGACGACTAATGAAAAACTGTTTTTT | CASSAGGTTNEKLFF
few | TRBD1 | TRBJ1-5 | TRBV18 | TGTGCCAGCTCACGGGACAGGGGAAATCAGCCCCAGCATTTT | CASSRDRGNQPQHF
. | . | TRBJ2-1 | TRBV9 | TGTGCCAGCAGCCAAAAATACAATGAGCAGTTCTTC | CASSQKYNEQFF
. | . | TRBJ1-1 | TRBV6-1 | TGTGCCAGCAGTGACGGAGGGACGACGCCTTTCTTT | CASSDGGTTPFF
. | . | TRBJ2-1 | TRBV7-3 | TGTGCCAGCAGCTTAACGCGGGAAGAGCAGTTCTTC | CASSLTREEQFF
. | . | TRBJ1-2 | TRBV2 | TGTGCCAGCAAAGCTCCGGAGTTCAATAACTATGGCTACACCTTC | CASKAPEFNNYGYTF
. | . | TRBJ2-1 | TRBV5-1 | TGCGCCAGCAGCTCAAGCGGATACAATGAGCAGTTCTTC | CASSSSGYNEQFF
. | TRBD2 | TRBJ2-1 | TRBV7-2 | TGTGCCAGCAGCCCCTCCCCCCGGGGGGGACCGAATGAGCAGTTCTTC | CASSPSPRGGPNEQFF
. | TRBD1 | TRBJ1-2 | TRBV29-1 | TGCAGCGTTGCCCCCACGACAGGGTTCCATGGCTACACCTTC | CSVAPTTGFHGYTF
few | . | TRBJ1-1 | TRBV28 | TGTGCCAGCAGTCCACCGTACAGGAGAGGCTTTGAAGCTTTCTTT | CASSPPYRRGFEAFF
. | TRBD1 | TRBJ2-7 | TRBV9 | TGTGCCAGCAGCCCCCGCGGACAGGGGACCTACGCCGACGAGCAGTACTTC | CASSPRGQGTYADEQYF
few | . | TRBJ1-5 | TRBV7-8 | TGTGCCAGCAGCTTAGGGGTGGCGGGGGAGGGTCAGCCCCAGCATTTT | CASSLGVAGEGQPQHF
. | . | TRBJ1-5 | TRBV5-8 | TGTGCCAGCAGCCTAGACAGGTATCAGAATCAGCCCCAGCATTTT | CASSLDRYQNQPQHF
few | . | TRBJ1-5 | TRBV19 | TGTGCCAGTAGTAGAATTAGGAGGGGAAAAAATCAGCCCCAGCATTTT | CASSRIRRGKNQPQHF
. | TRBD2 | TRBJ2-5 | TRBV6-1 | TGTGCCAGCAGTGAAACGCCTAGCGGTCAGACCCAGTACTTC | CASSETPSGQTQYF